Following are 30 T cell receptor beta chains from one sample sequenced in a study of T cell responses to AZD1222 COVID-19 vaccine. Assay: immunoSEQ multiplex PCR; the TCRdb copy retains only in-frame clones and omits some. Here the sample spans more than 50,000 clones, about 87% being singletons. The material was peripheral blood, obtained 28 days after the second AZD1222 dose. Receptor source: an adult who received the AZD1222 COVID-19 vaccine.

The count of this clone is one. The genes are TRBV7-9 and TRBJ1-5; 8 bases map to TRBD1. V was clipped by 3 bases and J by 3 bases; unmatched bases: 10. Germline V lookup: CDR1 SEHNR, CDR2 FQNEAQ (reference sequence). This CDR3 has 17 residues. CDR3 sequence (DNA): TGTGCCAGCAGCTTCCAGGGGGCGACAGCCCCCAATCAGCCCCAGCATTTT. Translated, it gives CASSFQGATAPNQPQHF.

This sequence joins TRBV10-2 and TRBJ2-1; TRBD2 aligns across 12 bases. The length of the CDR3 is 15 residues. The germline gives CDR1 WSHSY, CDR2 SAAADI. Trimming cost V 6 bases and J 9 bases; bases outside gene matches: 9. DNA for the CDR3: TGCGCCAGCAGCCTAGCGGGAGGGCCTTTGTTTGAGCAGTTCTTC. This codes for CASSLAGGPLFEQFF.

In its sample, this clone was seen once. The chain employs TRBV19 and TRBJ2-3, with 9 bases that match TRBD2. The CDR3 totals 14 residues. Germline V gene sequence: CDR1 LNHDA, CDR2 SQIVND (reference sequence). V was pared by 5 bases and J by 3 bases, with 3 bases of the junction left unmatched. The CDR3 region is CASSLSGSTDTQYF. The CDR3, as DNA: TGTGCCAGTAGTCTTAGCGGGAGTACAGATACGCAGTATTTT.

This CDR3 reads CAWSGQRLAGGLLLRFF. The CDR3 DNA reads as TGTGCCTGGAGTGGCCAGCGACTAGCGGGAGGCCTCTTATTGCGGTTCTTC. The chain employs TRBV30 and TRBJ2-1, with TRBD2 identical over 13 bases. V gave up 1 base and J gave up 15 bases; unmatched junction bases: 18. Germline CDR1 reads GTSNPN; CDR2 reads SVGIG (reference sequence). The CDR3 spans 17 residues.

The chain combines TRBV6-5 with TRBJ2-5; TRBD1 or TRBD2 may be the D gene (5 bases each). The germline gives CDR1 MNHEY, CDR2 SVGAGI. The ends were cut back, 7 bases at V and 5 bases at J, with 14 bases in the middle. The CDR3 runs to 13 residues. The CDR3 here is CASTEGPRETQYF. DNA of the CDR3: TGTGCCAGCACCGAGGGACCGCGGGAGACCCAGTACTTC.

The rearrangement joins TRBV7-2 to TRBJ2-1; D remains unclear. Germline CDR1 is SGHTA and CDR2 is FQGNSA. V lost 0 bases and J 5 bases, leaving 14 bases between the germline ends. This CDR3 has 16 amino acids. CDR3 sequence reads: CASSLALNPPHNEQFF. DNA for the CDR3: TGTGCCAGCAGCTTAGCGCTGAATCCGCCCCACAATGAGCAGTTCTTC. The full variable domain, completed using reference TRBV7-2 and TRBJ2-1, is GAGVSQSPSNKVTEKGKDVELRCDPISGHTALYWYRQSLGQGLEFLIYFQGNSAPDKSGLPSDRFSAERTGGSVSTLTIQRTQQEDSAVYLCASSLALNPPHNEQFFGPGTRLTVL.

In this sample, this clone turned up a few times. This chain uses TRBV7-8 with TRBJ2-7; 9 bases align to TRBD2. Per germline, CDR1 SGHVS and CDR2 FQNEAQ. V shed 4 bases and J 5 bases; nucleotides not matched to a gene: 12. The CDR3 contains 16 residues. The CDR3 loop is CASSSRRLAGRNEQYF. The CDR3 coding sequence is TGTGCCAGCAGCTCCCGGCGGCTAGCGGGAAGGAACGAGCAGTACTTC.

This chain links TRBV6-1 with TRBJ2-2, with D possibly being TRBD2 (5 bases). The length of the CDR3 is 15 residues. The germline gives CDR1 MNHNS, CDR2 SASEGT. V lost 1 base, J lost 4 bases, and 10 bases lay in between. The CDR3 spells CASSEGTWGTGELFF. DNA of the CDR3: TGTGCCAGCAGTGAAGGGACTTGGGGCACCGGGGAGCTGTTTTTT.

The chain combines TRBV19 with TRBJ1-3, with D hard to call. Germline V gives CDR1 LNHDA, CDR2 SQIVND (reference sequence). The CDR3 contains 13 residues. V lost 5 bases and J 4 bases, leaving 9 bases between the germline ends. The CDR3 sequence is CASSQFTGNTIYF. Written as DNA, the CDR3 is TGTGCCAGTAGTCAGTTTACCGGAAACACCATATATTTT.

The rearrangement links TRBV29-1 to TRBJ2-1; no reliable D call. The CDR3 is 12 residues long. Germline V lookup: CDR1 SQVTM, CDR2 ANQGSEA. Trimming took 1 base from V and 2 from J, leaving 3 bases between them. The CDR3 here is CSVEVTYNEQFF. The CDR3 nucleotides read TGCAGCGTTGAAGTCACCTACAATGAGCAGTTCTTC.

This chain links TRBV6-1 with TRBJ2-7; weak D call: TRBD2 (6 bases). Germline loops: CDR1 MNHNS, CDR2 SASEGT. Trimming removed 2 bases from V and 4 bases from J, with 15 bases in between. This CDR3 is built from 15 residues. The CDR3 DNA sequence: TGTGCCAGCAGTGAAATGTGGGGAGGAGGATACGAGCAGTACTTC. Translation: CASSEMWGGGYEQYF.

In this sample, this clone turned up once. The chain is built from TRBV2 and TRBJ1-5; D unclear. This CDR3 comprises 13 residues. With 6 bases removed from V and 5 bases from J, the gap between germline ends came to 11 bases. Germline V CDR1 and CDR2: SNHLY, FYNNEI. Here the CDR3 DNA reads TGTGCCAGCAGGCCTGATACTCATCAGCCCCAGCATTTT. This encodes CASRPDTHQPQHF.

CDR3 nucleotide sequence: TGTGCCAGCAGCGTAGACAGGGGACCCAATGAGCAGTTCTTC. It translates to CASSVDRGPNEQFF. The V and J genes are TRBV7-8 and TRBJ2-1; 8 bases align to TRBD1. This CDR3 has 14 residues. From germline, CDR1 is SGHVS and CDR2 FQNEAQ. After removal of 5 bases from V and 6 bases from J, the junction contained 6 bases not matched to a gene.

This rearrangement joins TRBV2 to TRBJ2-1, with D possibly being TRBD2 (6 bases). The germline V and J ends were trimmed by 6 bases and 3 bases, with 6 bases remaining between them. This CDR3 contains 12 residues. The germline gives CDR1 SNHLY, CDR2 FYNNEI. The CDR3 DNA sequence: TGTGCCAGCAGGGGGGGCTACAATGAGCAGTTCTTC. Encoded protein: CASRGGYNEQFF.

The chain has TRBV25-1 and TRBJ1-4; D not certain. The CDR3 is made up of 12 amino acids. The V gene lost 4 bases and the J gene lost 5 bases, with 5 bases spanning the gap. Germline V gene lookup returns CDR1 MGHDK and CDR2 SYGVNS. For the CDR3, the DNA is TGTGCCAGCAGTGTTAGAAATGAAAAACTGTTTTTT. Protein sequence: CASSVRNEKLFF.

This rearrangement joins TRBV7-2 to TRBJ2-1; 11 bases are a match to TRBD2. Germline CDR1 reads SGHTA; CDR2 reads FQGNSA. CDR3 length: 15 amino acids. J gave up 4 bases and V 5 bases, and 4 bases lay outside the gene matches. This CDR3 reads CASSVLAGGYNEQFF. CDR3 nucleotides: TGTGCCAGCAGCGTGCTAGCGGGAGGATACAATGAGCAGTTCTTC.

CDR3 nucleotide sequence: TGTGCCAGCAGTCCGACACCGGGGAATGAGCAGTTCTTC. Translated, it gives CASSPTPGNEQFF. The chain carries TRBV6-2 or TRBV6-3 and TRBJ2-1; possible D gene TRBD2, 5 bases. This CDR3 contains 13 residues. Trimming took off 5 bases at V and 7 bases at J, with 12 bases between the two ends. Germline V gene data show CDR1 as MNHEY and CDR2 as SVGEGT.

CDR3 sequence: CASSLLGTVEDTF. CDR3 DNA sequence: TGTGCCAGCAGTCTCCTCGGGACGGTCGAAGACACCTTC. This chain uses TRBV28 with TRBJ1-2, with D possibly being TRBD1 (5 bases). V dropped 5 bases and J dropped 12 bases, with 19 bases sitting between them. This CDR3 comprises 13 residues. In germline, CDR1 is MDHEN, CDR2 SYDVKM.

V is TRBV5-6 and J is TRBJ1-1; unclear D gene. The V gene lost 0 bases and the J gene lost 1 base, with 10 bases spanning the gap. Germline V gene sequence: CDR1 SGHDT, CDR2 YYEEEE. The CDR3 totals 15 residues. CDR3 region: CASSLVGGPNTEAFF. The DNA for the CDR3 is TGTGCCAGCAGCTTGGTGGGCGGTCCGAACACTGAAGCTTTCTTT.

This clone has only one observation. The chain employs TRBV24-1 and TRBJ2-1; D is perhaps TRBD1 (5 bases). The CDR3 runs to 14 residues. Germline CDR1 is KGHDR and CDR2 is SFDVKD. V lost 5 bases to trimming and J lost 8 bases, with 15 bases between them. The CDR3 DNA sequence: TGTGCCACCAGTGGCTTTAGGGGTGGCGATGAGCAGTTCTTC. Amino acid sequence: CATSGFRGGDEQFF.

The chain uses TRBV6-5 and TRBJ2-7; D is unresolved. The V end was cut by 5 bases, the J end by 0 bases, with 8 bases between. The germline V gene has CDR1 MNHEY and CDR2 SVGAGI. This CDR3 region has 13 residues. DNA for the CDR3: TGTGCCAGCAGTCGTAGCACCTCCTACGAGCAGTACTTC. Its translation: CASSRSTSYEQYF.

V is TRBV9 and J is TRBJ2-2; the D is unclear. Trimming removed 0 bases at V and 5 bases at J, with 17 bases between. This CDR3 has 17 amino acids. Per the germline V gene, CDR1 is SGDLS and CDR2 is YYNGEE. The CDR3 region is CASSVATAVASTGELFF. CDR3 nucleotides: TGTGCCAGCAGCGTAGCCACAGCTGTCGCGTCAACCGGGGAGCTGTTTTTT.

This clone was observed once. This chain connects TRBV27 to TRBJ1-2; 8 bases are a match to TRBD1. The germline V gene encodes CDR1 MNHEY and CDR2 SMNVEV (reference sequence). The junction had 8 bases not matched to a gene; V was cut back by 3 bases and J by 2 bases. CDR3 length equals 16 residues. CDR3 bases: TGTGCCAGCAGTTTCTGGGGGACAGGAGGAAACTATGGCTACACCTTC. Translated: CASSFWGTGGNYGYTF.

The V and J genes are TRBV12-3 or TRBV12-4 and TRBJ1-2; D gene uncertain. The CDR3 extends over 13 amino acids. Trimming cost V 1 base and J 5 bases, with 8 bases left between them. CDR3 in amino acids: CASSLGAGYGYTF. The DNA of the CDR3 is TGTGCCAGCAGTTTAGGGGCGGGATATGGCTACACCTTC.

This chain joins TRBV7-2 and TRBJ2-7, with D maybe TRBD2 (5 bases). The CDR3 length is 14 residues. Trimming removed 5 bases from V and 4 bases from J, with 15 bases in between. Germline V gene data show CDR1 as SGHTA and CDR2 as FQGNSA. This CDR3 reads CASSPPGIRYEQYF. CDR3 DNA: TGTGCCAGCAGCCCACCGGGAATTCGGTACGAGCAGTACTTC.

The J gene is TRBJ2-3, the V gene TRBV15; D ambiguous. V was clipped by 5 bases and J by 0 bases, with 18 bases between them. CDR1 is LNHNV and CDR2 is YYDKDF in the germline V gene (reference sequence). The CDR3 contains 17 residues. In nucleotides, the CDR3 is TGTGCCACCAGCCCTCCAGGCCTATTGCGAAGCACAGATACGCAGTATTTT. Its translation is CATSPPGLLRSTDTQYF. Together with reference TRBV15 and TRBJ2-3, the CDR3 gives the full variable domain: DAMVIQNPRYQVTQFGKPVTLSCSQTLNHNVMYWYQQKSSQAPKLLFHYYDKDFNNEADTPDNFQSRRPNTSFCFLDIRSPGLGDTAMYLCATSPPGLLRSTDTQYFGPGTRLTVL.

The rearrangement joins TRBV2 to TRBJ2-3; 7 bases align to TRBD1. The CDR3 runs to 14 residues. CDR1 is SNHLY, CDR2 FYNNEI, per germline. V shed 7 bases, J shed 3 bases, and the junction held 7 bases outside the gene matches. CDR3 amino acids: CASNRDSRTDTQYF. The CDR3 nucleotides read TGTGCCAGCAACCGGGACAGTCGGACAGATACGCAGTATTTT. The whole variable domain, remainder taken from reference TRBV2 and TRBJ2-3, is EPEVTQTPSHQVTQMGQEVILRCVPISNHLYFYWYRQILGQKVEFLVSFYNNEISEKSEIFDDQFSVERPDGSNFTLKIRSTKLEDSAMYFCASNRDSRTDTQYFGPGTRLTVL.

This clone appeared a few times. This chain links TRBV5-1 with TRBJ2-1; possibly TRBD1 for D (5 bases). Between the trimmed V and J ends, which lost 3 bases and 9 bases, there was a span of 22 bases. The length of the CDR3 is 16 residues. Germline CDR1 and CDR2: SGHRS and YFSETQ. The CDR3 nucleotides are TGCGCCAGCAGCTCGTCGGGTAGGGGCGCGCCTATTGAGCAGTTCTTC. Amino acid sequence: CASSSSGRGAPIEQFF.

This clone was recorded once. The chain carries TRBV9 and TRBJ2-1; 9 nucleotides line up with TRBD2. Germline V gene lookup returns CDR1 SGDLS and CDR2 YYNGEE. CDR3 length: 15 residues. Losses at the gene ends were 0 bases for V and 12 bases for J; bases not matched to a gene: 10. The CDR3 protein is CASSVEASGMIGQFF. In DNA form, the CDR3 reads TGTGCCAGCAGCGTAGAGGCTAGCGGGATGATTGGGCAGTTCTTC.

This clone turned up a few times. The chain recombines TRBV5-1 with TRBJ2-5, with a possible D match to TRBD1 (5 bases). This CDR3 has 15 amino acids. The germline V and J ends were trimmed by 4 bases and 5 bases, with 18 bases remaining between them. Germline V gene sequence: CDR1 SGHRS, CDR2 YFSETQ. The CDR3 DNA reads TGCGCCAGCAGCCCCTGGGCAGGGAACGAGGAGACCCAGTACTTC. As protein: CASSPWAGNEETQYF.